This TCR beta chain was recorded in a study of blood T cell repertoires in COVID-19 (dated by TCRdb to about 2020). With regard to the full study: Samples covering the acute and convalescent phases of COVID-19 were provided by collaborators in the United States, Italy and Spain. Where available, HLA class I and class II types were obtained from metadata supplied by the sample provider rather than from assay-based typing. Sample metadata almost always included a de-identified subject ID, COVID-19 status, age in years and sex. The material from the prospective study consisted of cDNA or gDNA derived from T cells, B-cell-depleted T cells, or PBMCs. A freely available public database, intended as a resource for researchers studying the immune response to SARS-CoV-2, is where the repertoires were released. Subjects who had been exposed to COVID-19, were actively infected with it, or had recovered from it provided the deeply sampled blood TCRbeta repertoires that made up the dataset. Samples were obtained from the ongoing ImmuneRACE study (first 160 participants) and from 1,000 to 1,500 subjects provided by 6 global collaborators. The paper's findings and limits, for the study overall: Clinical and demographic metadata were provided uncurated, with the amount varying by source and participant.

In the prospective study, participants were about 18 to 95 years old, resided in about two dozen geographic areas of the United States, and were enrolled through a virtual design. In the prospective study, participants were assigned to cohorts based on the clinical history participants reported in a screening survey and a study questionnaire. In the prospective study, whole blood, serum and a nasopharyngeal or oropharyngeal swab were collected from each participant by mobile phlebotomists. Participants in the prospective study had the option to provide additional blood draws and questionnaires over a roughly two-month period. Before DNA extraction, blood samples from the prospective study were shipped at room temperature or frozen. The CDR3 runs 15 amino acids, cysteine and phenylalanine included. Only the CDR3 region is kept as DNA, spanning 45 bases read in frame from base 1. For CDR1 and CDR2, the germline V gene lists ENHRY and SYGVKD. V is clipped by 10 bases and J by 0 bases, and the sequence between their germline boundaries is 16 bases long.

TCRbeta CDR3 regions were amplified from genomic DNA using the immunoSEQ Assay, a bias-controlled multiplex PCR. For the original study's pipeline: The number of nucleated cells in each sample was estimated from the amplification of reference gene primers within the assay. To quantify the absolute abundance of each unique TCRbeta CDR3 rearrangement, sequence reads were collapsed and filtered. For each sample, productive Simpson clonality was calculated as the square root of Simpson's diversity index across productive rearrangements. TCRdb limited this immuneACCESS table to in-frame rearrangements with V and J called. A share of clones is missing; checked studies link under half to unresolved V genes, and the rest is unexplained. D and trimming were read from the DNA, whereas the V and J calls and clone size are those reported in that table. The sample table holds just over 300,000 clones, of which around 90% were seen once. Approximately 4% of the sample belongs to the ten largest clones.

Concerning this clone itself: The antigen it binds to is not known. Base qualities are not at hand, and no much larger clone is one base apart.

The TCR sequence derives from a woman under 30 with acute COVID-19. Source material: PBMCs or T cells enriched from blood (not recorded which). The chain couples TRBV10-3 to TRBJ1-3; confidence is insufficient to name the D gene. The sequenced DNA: TGTGCCAGCAATCCGAGTTTAAGCTCTGGAAACACCATATATTTT. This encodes CASNPSLSSGNTIYF.